This T cell receptor beta chain was identified during a study of Ad26.COV2.S vaccination and SARS-CoV-2 variants. V shed 1 base and J shed 5 bases, with 9 bases lying between them. Per germline, CDR1 MNHNS and CDR2 SASEGT. The CDR3 has 13 residues. Libraries were prepared by immunoSEQ multiplex PCR; TCRdb keeps only in-frame clonotypes and omits some of them. The table lists around 350,000 clones, under 95% of them singletons. General study points: It was vaccine recipients, not placebo recipients, who had the higher spike-specific TCR breadth. From the TCR breadth and depth analyses, total T cell responses may have been underestimated. Non-spike TCR breadth showed similarity between vaccine and placebo recipients. Responses of spike-specific T cells (both CD8+ and CD4+) reportedly showed substantial breadth after vaccination.

As regards this clone: Its antigen is still unknown.

The material sequenced was peripheral blood, taken after recovery from COVID-19. The sequence was collected from a human donor who had recovered from COVID-19. The chain combines TRBV6-1 with TRBJ2-7, with a weak D call TRBD2 (5 bases). The CDR3 loop is CASSEGLRDEQYF. In DNA, the CDR3 is TGTGCCAGCAGTGAAGGTCTGAGGGACGAGCAGTACTTC.